The sequence of this T cell receptor (beta chain) was determined in a study of shared clonotypes between healthy human individuals. Study donors comprised healthy, HIV-negative adults devoid of recent acute infection or vaccination. CD4+ cells were split into CD45RA+ naive and CD45RA-negative memory subsets. Study-wide points: Non-shared clonotypes displayed generation probabilities falling below those of clonotypes present in all four donors. Only blood was sampled, and tissue TCR repertoires likely differ from blood ones.

TCRdb keeps only in-frame clones here, not all; method: immunoSEQ multiplex PCR. The sample consists of roughly 2,500,000 clones, 90% to 95% of them appearing once. As concerns this clone: Its antigen is still unknown.

The origin of this receptor is a young man in good health. Some clones in this sample may be carry-over from other donors' samples. Sequenced sample: naive CD4+ T cells from PBMCs. The sample's subset: CD45RA+ positively selected.

The CDR3 loop reads CASSYDRDIPYEQYF. In nucleotides, the CDR3 is TGTGCCAGCAGTTACGACCGGGACATACCCTACGAGCAGTACTTC. The genes are TRBV6-6 and TRBJ2-7; tentative D call: TRBD1 (6 bases). This CDR3 has 15 residues. The ends were cut back, 2 bases at V and 2 bases at J, with 13 bases in the middle. The V gene's germline CDR1 is MNHNY and CDR2 SVGAGI (reference sequence).